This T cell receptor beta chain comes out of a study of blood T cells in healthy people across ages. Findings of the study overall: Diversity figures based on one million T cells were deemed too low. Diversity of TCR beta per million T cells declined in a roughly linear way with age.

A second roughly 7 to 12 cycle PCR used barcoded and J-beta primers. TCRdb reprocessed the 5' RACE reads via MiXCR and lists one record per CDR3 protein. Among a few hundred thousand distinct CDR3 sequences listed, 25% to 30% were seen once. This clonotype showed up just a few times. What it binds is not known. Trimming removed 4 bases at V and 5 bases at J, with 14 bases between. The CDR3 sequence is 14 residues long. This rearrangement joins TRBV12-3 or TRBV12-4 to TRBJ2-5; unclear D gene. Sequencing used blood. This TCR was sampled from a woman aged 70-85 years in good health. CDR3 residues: CASSYPPAFETQYF. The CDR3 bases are TGTGCCAGCAGTTACCCCCCGGCGTTTGAGACCCAGTACTTC.